Listed below are T cell receptor beta chains from one sample, sequenced in a study of shared clonotypes between healthy human individuals. Produced via immunoSEQ multiplex PCR; TCRdb's table is partial and in-frame only. The table lists about 2.2 million clones, approximately 94% of them singletons. Sample: naive CD8+ T cells from PBMCs. These TCRs come from a man aged 18 to 29 in good health. Some clones in this sample may be carry-over from other donors' samples. Each CDR3 is given with its conserved first and last residue.

J: TRBJ2-1
V: TRBV10-2
CDR3: CASISGTSGRDEQFF

J: TRBJ1-5
V: TRBV30
CDR3: CAWSAGIGTQPQHF

J: TRBJ2-3
V: TRBV2
CDR3: CASSDGAGRTDTQYF

J: TRBJ1-1
V: TRBV6-6
CDR3: CASSYTGTEAFF

J: TRBJ1-4
V: TRBV27
CDR3: CASSAGTFNEKLFF

J: TRBJ2-7
V: TRBV28
CDR3: CASSRTSGRPYEQYF

J: TRBJ2-2
V: TRBV13
CDR3: CASSPDRDRGELFF

J: TRBJ2-5
V: TRBV5-1
CDR3: CASSFNGGDTQETQYF

J: TRBJ2-1
V: TRBV19
CDR3: CASTTTSGSFNEQFF

J: TRBJ1-1
V: TRBV27
CDR3: CASSLRGGDTEAFF

J: TRBJ2-1
V: TRBV18
CDR3: CASSPFRTDEAYNEQFF

J: TRBJ2-3
V: TRBV4-3
CDR3: CASSQAPTTDTQYF

J: TRBJ2-2
V: TRBV4-1
CDR3: CASSSRGLAGGYTGELFF

J: TRBJ2-1
V: TRBV9
CDR3: CASSALGDTGYNEQFF

J: TRBJ1-6
V: TRBV7-9
CDR3: CASSGGNSPLHF

J: TRBJ2-2
V: TRBV27
CDR3: CASQVRTGELFF

J: TRBJ2-7
V: TRBV4-3
CDR3: CASSQGTSGAYEQYF

J: TRBJ1-1
V: TRBV20-1
CDR3: CSARDFEAFF

J: TRBJ2-7
V: TRBV5-6
CDR3: CASSYSWDKGDEQYF

J: TRBJ2-7
V: TRBV28
CDR3: CASEGRGEGDEQYF

J: TRBJ1-5
V: TRBV28
CDR3: CASSSDRDGNQPQHF

J: TRBJ2-2
V: TRBV9
CDR3: CASSQQGQAHTGELFF

J: TRBJ1-1
V: TRBV6-5
CDR3: CASTAGMNTEAFF

J: TRBJ1-5
V: TRBV4-1
CDR3: CASSPGTGGQPQHF

J: TRBJ2-1
V: TRBV19
CDR3: CASTGPNNEQFF

J: TRBJ2-7
V: TRBV27
CDR3: CASSFSSAAYEQYF

J: TRBJ2-7
V: TRBV10-2
CDR3: CASSETGTGYEQYF

J: TRBJ2-1
V: TRBV29-1
CDR3: CSVAGTGFNEQFF

J: TRBJ2-1
V: TRBV7-9
CDR3: CASSLTLGLRLHEQFF

J: TRBJ2-1
V: TRBV15
CDR3: CATSSRLVDNEQFF

J: TRBJ2-2
V: TRBV15
CDR3: CATSRGLTQNTGELFF

J: TRBJ2-7
V: TRBV9
CDR3: CASQGQSSYEQYF

J: TRBJ2-3
V: TRBV2
CDR3: CASMGEREGRGDTQYF